Following are 11 T cell receptor beta chains from one sample sequenced in a study of blood T cell repertoires in COVID-19. Assay: immunoSEQ multiplex PCR; the TCRdb copy retains only in-frame clones and omits some. Of about 89,000 clones listed, 65% to 85% are singletons. The sequenced sample was peripheral blood. These receptors all stem from a woman of 80 years or more with acute or convalescent COVID-19.

The chain links TRBV3-1 (or the pseudogene TRBV3-2) to TRBJ2-7; TRBD1 aligns across 9 bases. V was clipped by 3 bases and J by 12 bases; unmatched bases: 6. The germline V gene encodes CDR1 LGHDT and CDR2 YNNKEL (reference sequence). The CDR3 has 12 amino acids. CDR3 protein: CASSQLQGARYF. The CDR3 DNA is TGTGCCAGCAGCCAGCTACAGGGGGCCCGGTACTTC.

The CDR3 reads CASSPRQSPNGELFF. The CDR3 DNA is TGTGCCAGCAGCCCGAGACAATCCCCAAACGGGGAGCTGTTTTTT. V and J are TRBV3-1 (or the pseudogene TRBV3-2) and TRBJ2-2; D not certain. Per the germline V gene, CDR1 is LGHDT and CDR2 is YNNKEL (reference sequence). Deletions cut 4 bases from V and 7 bases from J, with 16 bases between. This CDR3 contains 15 residues.

V gene TRBV6-2 or TRBV6-3 combines with J gene TRBJ2-7; 8 bases are shared with TRBD2. This CDR3 is 14 amino acids long. The J segment lost 7 bases and the V segment lost 5 bases, leaving 10 bases of the junction unmatched. CDR1 is MNHEY, CDR2 SVGEGT, per germline. CDR3 sequence: CASSAGTRVREQYF. In DNA form, the CDR3 reads TGTGCCAGCAGTGCCGGGACTAGGGTGAGGGAGCAGTACTTC.

This rearrangement joins TRBV3-1 (or the pseudogene TRBV3-2) to TRBJ1-5, with 9 bases fitting TRBD1. The length of the CDR3 is 18 residues. V lost 1 base and J lost 2; bases outside the gene matches: 9. The germline CDR1 and CDR2 sequences are LGHDT and YNNKEL (reference sequence). As DNA, the CDR3 is TGTGCCAGCAGCCAAGTTCCTGAACAGGGGGCATGCAATCAGCCCCAGCATTTT. This gives the protein CASSQVPEQGACNQPQHF.

The chain carries TRBV5-4 and TRBJ1-6, with 7 nucleotides matching TRBD1. The CDR3 extends over 14 amino acids. Germline V lookup: CDR1 SGHNT, CDR2 YYREEE (reference sequence). V dropped 0 bases and J dropped 8; count of bases not matched to a gene: 2. CDR3 sequence: CASSLGQGDSPLHF. For the CDR3, the DNA is TGTGCCAGCAGCTTGGGACAGGGTGATTCACCCCTCCACTTT.

This chain uses TRBV11-2 with TRBJ2-1; D gene ambiguous. Germline lookup yields CDR1 SGHAT and CDR2 FQNNGV. The CDR3 consists of 13 residues. V was shortened by 1 base and J by 4 bases, with 5 bases between the two germline ends. CDR3 protein: CASSLVQYNEQFF. The CDR3 DNA reads TGTGCCAGCAGCTTAGTCCAGTACAATGAGCAGTTCTTC.

This chain uses TRBV3-1 (or the pseudogene TRBV3-2) with TRBJ2-7, with 11 bases that match TRBD1. Germline V lookup: CDR1 LGHDT, CDR2 YNNKEL (reference sequence). V lost 3 bases, J lost 4 bases, and 2 bases stayed unmatched. The CDR3 is 14 amino acids. The CDR3 spells CASSQGQGVYEQYF. CDR3 nucleotide sequence: TGTGCCAGCAGCCAGGGACAGGGGGTTTACGAGCAGTACTTC.

This clone was observed once. The rearrangement joins TRBV13 to TRBJ1-5, with no clear D. Germline CDR1 reads PRHDT; CDR2 reads FYEKMQ (reference sequence). Trimming cost V 0 bases and J 9 bases, with 12 bases left between them. This CDR3 spans 14 amino acids. CDR3 nucleotide sequence: TGTGCCAGCAGCTTAGGTCCGGGATACGCGCCCCAGCATTTT. This sequence encodes CASSLGPGYAPQHF.

This clone occurred once. The chain links TRBV7-2 to TRBJ2-3; the match to TRBD2 covers 11 bases. J was trimmed by 2 bases and V by 5 bases; bases with no gene match: 6. This CDR3 comprises 16 residues. In germline, CDR1 is SGHTA, CDR2 FQGNSA. In nucleotides, the CDR3 is TGTGCCAGCAGCCCCGGGACTAGCGGACCCACAGATACGCAGTATTTT. It specifies CASSPGTSGPTDTQYF.

This clone was observed once. The rearrangement uses TRBV4-3 and TRBJ1-2; TRBD1 matches at 9 bases. CDR1 and CDR2 from the germline V gene are LGHNA and YSLEER. Trimming at V came to 2 bases and at J to 5 bases, leaving 12 bases not matched to a gene. CDR3 size: 17 residues. The CDR3 loop is CASSQNPLFGQGYGYTF. The CDR3 nucleotides are TGCGCCAGCAGCCAAAACCCTCTTTTTGGACAGGGGTATGGCTACACCTTC.

The chain uses TRBV9 and TRBJ1-4, with a tentative D call TRBD1 (5 bases). In germline, CDR1 is SGDLS, CDR2 YYNGEE. CDR3 length equals 15 residues. Trimming stripped 0 bases from V and 8 bases from J, with 14 bases between. The CDR3 DNA reads TGTGCCAGCAGCGTAGAGTCAGGGTTAGGGGAAAAACTGTTTTTT. This translates into CASSVESGLGEKLFF.